This T cell receptor (beta chain) was sequenced in a study of control samples from healthy donors and cancer patients. The repertoire was sequenced with immunoSEQ multiplex PCR; TCRdb's copy has only in-frame clones and lacks some. The table shows approximately 140,000 clones, with 85% to 90% occurring only once. V dropped 4 bases and J dropped 3; count of bases not matched to a gene: 9. This CDR3 is 18 amino acids long. Germline V gene data show CDR1 as LNHDA and CDR2 as SQIVND (reference sequence). The sample comprised PBMCs. The receptor was derived from a man aged 50 to 59 with head and neck cancer. V is TRBV19 and J is TRBJ2-6; 10 bases are shared with TRBD1. Written as DNA, the CDR3 is TGTGCCAGTAGTACATACGGGACAGGGGTTGGTGGGGCCAACGTCCTGACTTTC. It yields the protein CASSTYGTGVGGANVLTF.